This T cell receptor (beta chain) was profiled in a study of blood T cell repertoires in COVID-19. Study-level background: Sites in the United States, Italy and Spain provided acute and convalescent COVID-19 samples. T cells, B-cell-depleted T cells, or PBMCs provided the cDNA or gDNA that served as material.

The junction had 11 bases not matched to a gene; V was cut back by 0 bases and J by 0 bases. CDR1 is SGHTA and CDR2 is FQGTGA in the germline V gene. This CDR3 has 20 amino acids. Authors' analysis steps: Nucleated cell counts were estimated from reference gene primer amplification. TCRdb's copy holds only in-frame clones and misses some; the assay was immunoSEQ multiplex PCR. That table supplies the V and J calls and clone size; D and trimming were determined from the DNA. Among just under 250,000 clones listed, about 90% were seen once. The clonotype was recovered from a woman aged 25 to 39 who had recovered from COVID-19. Sequencing was carried out using peripheral blood. The chain joins TRBV7-3 to TRBJ1-1; 12 nucleotides match TRBD1. CDR3 sequence (DNA): TGTGCCAGCAGCTTAACGGGTATGGGACAGGGGGCACTCATGAACACTGAAGCTTTCTTT. Translation gives CASSLTGMGQGALMNTEAFF.